This T cell receptor beta chain was found in a study of T-cell reconstitution after alpha-beta-depleted transplantation in children. A TCRbeta library incorporating unique molecular identifiers was prepared. MiXCR, applied by TCRdb to the PCR reads, yields one record per CDR3 protein. The sample gives about 200,000 distinct CDR3 sequences, around 7% of which show up once; around 5% is in the top ten. This clonotype was recorded a few times. The antigen remains undetermined. Looked up from germline, CDR1 is SGHNT and CDR2 is YENEEA. The CDR3 runs to 13 residues. V was pared by 4 bases and J by 3 bases, with 8 bases between. Findings and caveats of the study: Reportedly, alpha-beta T cells present about two months post-transplant originated from several hundred expanded clones of graft origin. Some patients owed their high day-60 TCRbeta diversity to surviving recipient T cells and thymic progenitors. After one year, T-cell counts and TCRbeta diversity mostly came from new T cells.

The source material was PBMCs, sampled before TCRalphabeta/CD19-depleted stem cell transplant. The clonotype comes from a boy aged 2 to 9 with acute lymphoblastic leukemia, due to receive a stem cell transplant. The chain combines TRBV11-3 with TRBJ2-3, with a possible D match to TRBD2 (6 bases). CDR3 sequence: CASSSSETDTQYF. CDR3 DNA: TGTGCCAGCAGCTCTAGCGAAACAGATACGCAGTATTTT.